One sample yielded the 20 T cell receptor beta chains listed below, sequenced in a study of blood T cell repertoires in COVID-19. The data were produced by immunoSEQ multiplex PCR, yet TCRdb's version contains in-frame clones alone and is incomplete. Counted here are 300,000 to 450,000 clones, about 90% occurring once; the ten biggest clones make up under 1.3%. Sequenced sample: PBMCs or T cells enriched from blood (not recorded which). These receptors were obtained from a woman in her thirties who had recovered from COVID-19.

Points on this clone: A junction boundary mismatches the germline segment, possibly from a read error. This chain uses TRBV3-1 (or the pseudogene TRBV3-2) with TRBJ2-7; TRBD2 matches at 7 bases. Per the germline V gene, CDR1 is LGHDT and CDR2 is YNNKEL (reference sequence). The CDR3 loop spans 18 amino acids. CDR3 nucleotide sequence: TGTGCCAGCACCCAAGAGGTCCCCCTCGGGGAGGGCTCCTACGAGCAGTACTTC. Its protein product is CASTQEVPLGEGSYEQYF.

The chain carries TRBV6-5 and TRBJ1-2; TRBD1 matches 7 bases. After removal of 6 bases from V and 0 bases from J, the junction contained 4 bases not matched to a gene. Germline CDR1 MNHEY, CDR2 SVGAGI. This CDR3 is built from 14 residues. The CDR3 is CASRGQRSNYGYTF. The CDR3 DNA reads as TGTGCCAGCAGGGGACAGAGATCTAACTATGGCTACACCTTC.

V and J are TRBV3-1 (or the pseudogene TRBV3-2) and TRBJ2-1, with D hard to call. With 1 base removed from V and 9 bases from J, the gap between germline ends came to 7 bases. This CDR3 has 12 amino acids. CDR1 and CDR2 from the germline V gene are LGHDT and YNNKEL (reference sequence). CDR3 DNA: TGTGCCAGCAGCCAAGCAGGTATTGAGCAGTTCTTC. It codes for CASSQAGIEQFF.

This chain connects TRBV5-1 to TRBJ2-1, with 10 nucleotides matching TRBD1. Germline CDR1 and CDR2: SGHRS and YFSETQ. CDR3 length: 16 amino acids. V trimming: 3 bases; J trimming: 9 bases; junction bases outside the gene matches: 12. The CDR3 coding sequence is TGCGCCAGCAGCTATCTGACAGGGGGCGTATATGGTGAGCAGTTCTTC. Translating it yields CASSYLTGGVYGEQFF.

This clone was seen a single time. The chain links TRBV15 to TRBJ1-5; no firm D call. The V end lost 1 base, the J end lost 2 bases, and 12 bases lay between the germline ends. CDR1 is LNHNV and CDR2 is YYDKDF in the germline V gene (reference sequence). This CDR3 contains 16 residues. DNA for the CDR3: TGTGCCACCAGCAGAGGCGACATTTCGGGCAATCAGCCCCAGCATTTT. Translated: CATSRGDISGNQPQHF.

CDR3 residues: CSVLGVNEQFF. The CDR3 nucleotides are TGCAGCGTTCTAGGGGTCAATGAGCAGTTCTTC. The V and J genes are TRBV29-1 and TRBJ2-1; maybe TRBD1 (5 bases). Germline lookup yields CDR1 SQVTM and CDR2 ANQGSEA. V was trimmed by 5 bases and J by 6 bases, leaving 8 bases between them. CDR3 length: 11 residues.

V and J are TRBV5-6 and TRBJ1-4, with TRBD1 matching over 10 bases. Trimming removed 1 base from V and 7 bases from J; junction bases left unmatched: 4. The CDR3 has 15 residues. The germline V gene encodes CDR1 SGHDT and CDR2 YYEEEE. As DNA, the CDR3 is TGTGCCAGCAGCTTGACGACAGGGGGCTTTGAAAAACTGTTTTTT. The encoded protein is CASSLTTGGFEKLFF.

V and J are TRBV28 and TRBJ2-3; TRBD2 agrees at 9 bases. Germline trimming cut 9 bases from V and 2 bases from J; bases unmatched to any gene: 12. Looked up from germline, CDR1 is MDHEN and CDR2 is SYDVKM. The CDR3 runs to 16 residues. CDR3 nucleotides: TGTGCCAGGGGAAAAGCCGCGGGGGGGATCACAGATACGCAGTATTTT. Translating it yields CARGKAAGGITDTQYF. The whole variable domain, filled in from reference TRBV28 and TRBJ2-3, reads DVKVTQSSRYLVKRTGEKVFLECVQDMDHENMFWYRQDPGLGLRLIYFSYDVKMKEKGDIPEGYSVSREKKERFSLILESASTNQTSMYLCARGKAAGGITDTQYFGPGTRLTVL.

The V gene is TRBV20-1, the J gene TRBJ1-2, with a possible D match to TRBD1 (5 bases). The V and J ends lost 1 base and 7 bases respectively, with 7 bases between them. The germline gives CDR1 DFQATT, CDR2 SNEGSKA (reference sequence). The CDR3 is 11 amino acids. CDR3 coding DNA: TGCAGTGCTAGAGTAGGGGCTGGCTACACCTTC. It is translated as CSARVGAGYTF.

The gene calls are TRBV20-1 and TRBJ2-7, with 10 bases matching TRBD1. The CDR3 spans 15 residues. The germline V gene has CDR1 DFQATT and CDR2 SNEGSKA (reference sequence). The V gene end was trimmed by 3 bases and the J gene end by 5 bases; junction bases not matched to a gene: 10. CDR3 DNA sequence: TGCAGTGCTAGTGAACCGGGACAGGGGAGCAACGAGCAGTACTTC. Translated: CSASEPGQGSNEQYF.

V usage is TRBV6-5 and J usage is TRBJ2-2; 9 bases line up with TRBD2. The germline gives CDR1 MNHEY, CDR2 SVGAGI. The CDR3 contains 15 residues. Unmatched junction bases numbered 4, after V lost 4 bases and J lost 4 bases. DNA of the CDR3: TGTGCCAGCAGTTTGTCTAGCGGGGCCACCGGGGAGCTGTTTTTT. Translation gives CASSLSSGATGELFF.

In this sample, this clone turned up once. The V and J genes are TRBV7-2 and TRBJ2-7; the match to TRBD1 covers 7 bases. Germline CDR1 and CDR2: SGHTA and FQGNSA. V was pared by 6 bases and J by 1 base, with 3 bases of the junction left unmatched. CDR3 length equals 13 residues. The CDR3 sequence: CASRTTGSYEQYF. Written as DNA, the CDR3 is TGTGCCAGCAGAACGACAGGGTCCTACGAGCAGTACTTC.

This chain connects TRBV6-5 to TRBJ2-7; TRBD1 aligns across 8 bases. Germline CDR1 reads MNHEY; CDR2 reads SVGAGI. The CDR3 is 13 residues long. The V gene end was trimmed by 6 bases and the J gene end by 9 bases; junction bases not matched to a gene: 10. CDR3 nucleotide sequence: TGTGCCAGCAGCGGACAGGGCAGTTCAGGGCAGTACTTC. This encodes CASSGQGSSGQYF.

V usage is TRBV9 and J usage is TRBJ2-7, with 10 bases lining up with TRBD2. With 3 bases clipped from V and 0 bases from J, the junction kept 9 bases outside the gene matches. CDR1 and CDR2 from the germline V gene are SGDLS and YYNGEE. The CDR3 consists of 17 residues. CDR3 sequence: CASSEYPSGGSSYEQYF. The CDR3, as DNA: TGTGCCAGCAGCGAGTACCCTAGCGGGGGCTCCTCCTACGAGCAGTACTTC.

This clone is a singleton in its sample. The chain has TRBV7-9 and TRBJ1-2, with a tentative D call TRBD1 (6 bases). The CDR3 is made up of 13 amino acids. Trimming left V 5 bases short and J 8 bases short, with 15 bases between. CDR1 and CDR2 (germline): SEHNR, FQNEAQ (reference sequence). The CDR3 region has the DNA TGTGCCAGCAGCACCAGACAGGCTGAGGGCTACACCTTC. This sequence encodes CASSTRQAEGYTF.

The chain is built from TRBV13 and TRBJ2-1; TRBD2 matches at 14 bases. In germline, CDR1 is PRHDT, CDR2 FYEKMQ (reference sequence). The CDR3 runs 17 residues. V shed 5 bases, J shed 4 bases, and the junction held 7 bases outside the gene matches. CDR3 DNA sequence: TGTGCCAGCAGCCGCCTGACTAGCGGGGGGGGTTACAATGAGCAGTTCTTC. This translates into CASSRLTSGGGYNEQFF.

The chain recombines TRBV2 with TRBJ1-5; 9 bases map to TRBD1. This CDR3 spans 20 amino acids. Looked up from germline, CDR1 is SNHLY and CDR2 is FYNNEI. J was trimmed by 5 bases and V by 5 bases; bases with no gene match: 22. The CDR3: CASSLRWPGQGATGDQPQHF. CDR3 DNA: TGTGCCAGCAGTCTTAGATGGCCGGGACAGGGAGCCACCGGGGATCAGCCCCAGCATTTT.

The V gene is TRBV11-2, the J gene TRBJ2-7; no clear D gene. Germline values: CDR1 SGHAT, CDR2 FQNNGV. The V end lost 0 bases, the J end lost 3 bases, and 12 bases lay between the germline ends. CDR3 length: 15 amino acids. CDR3: CASSLDQSRFYEQYF. CDR3 bases: TGTGCCAGCAGCTTAGATCAAAGCAGGTTCTACGAGCAGTACTTC.

The chain is built from TRBV7-2 and TRBJ2-2, with 9 positions matching TRBD1. Per the germline V gene, CDR1 is SGHTA and CDR2 is FQGNSA. Unmatched junction bases numbered 6, after V lost 6 bases and J lost 1 base. This CDR3 has 16 amino acids. CDR3 protein: CASRPPGQGNTGELFF. The CDR3, as DNA: TGTGCCAGCAGGCCCCCGGGACAGGGGAACACCGGGGAGCTGTTTTTT. The whole variable domain, filled in from reference TRBV7-2 and TRBJ2-2, reads GAGVSQSPSNKVTEKGKDVELRCDPISGHTALYWYRQSLGQGLEFLIYFQGNSAPDKSGLPSDRFSAERTGGSVSTLTIQRTQQEDSAVYLCASRPPGQGNTGELFFGEGSRLTVL.

The chain recombines TRBV7-2 with TRBJ2-1; D is unresolved. CDR3 length: 13 amino acids. Trimming shortened V by 2 bases and J by 6 bases, and 8 bases separated the two germline ends. Germline lookup yields CDR1 SGHTA and CDR2 FQGNSA. Here the CDR3 reads CASSLRVVNEQFF. The CDR3 bases are TGTGCCAGCAGCTTAAGAGTTGTCAATGAGCAGTTCTTC.